The present T cell receptor beta chain was sequenced within a study of tumor-infiltrating lymphocytes in primary liver carcinoma. Study context: Tumors, staged T1-T3 N0M0, spanned about 4.2 to 11 cm.

Total RNA and DNA came together from about 19-30 mg of bulk tissue without cell sorting. Patients were treatment-naive with chronic HBV infection. This CDR3 spans 20 amino acids. Germline V lookup: CDR1 SGHAT, CDR2 FQDESV (reference sequence). The input was 450 to 500 ng total RNA; TCR beta cDNA was made from it with a constant-region primer. Three-round nested multiplex PCR performed with slightly modified ARM-PCR produced the TCR beta libraries. Primers for the first two PCR rounds were TRBV1-TRBV30 forward primers and a C-beta reverse primer (10 cycles per round). TCRdb reprocessed the multiplex PCR reads with MiXCR, giving one entry per CDR3 protein. This sample has tens of thousands of distinct CDR3 sequences, with approximately 82% found just once.

This receptor was obtained from a man aged 35-49 years with primary liver carcinoma and hepatitis B virus infection. The sample comprised tumor-adjacent normal liver tissue. This chain joins TRBV11-1 and TRBJ2-1; 11 bases match TRBD2. The CDR3 loop is CVSSIGKTSGASRFGIEQFF. Written as DNA, the CDR3 is TGTGTGAGCAGCATAGGAAAGACTAGCGGGGCCTCACGGTTCGGCATTGAGCAGTTCTTC.